This T cell receptor (beta chain) derives from a study of blood T cells in healthy people across ages. Study-level results: The long-lived group displayed more naive CD4+ cells, plus higher diversity, than the aged donors did. While age rose, TCR beta diversity per million T cells dropped in a roughly linear way.

Turning to this clonotype: What it binds is unknown.

A sample-barcoded 5' primer and a J-beta primer mix were used in a second PCR of about 7 to 11 cycles. TCRdb ran MiXCR on the 5' RACE reads and lists one entry per CDR3 protein. The table records hundreds of thousands of distinct CDR3 sequences, 55% to 70% of them present only once. This CDR3 spans 18 amino acids. Trimming took 6 bases from V and 4 from J; bases not matched to a gene: 19. The sample consisted of blood. This sequence was found in a man younger than 40 in good health. This chain links TRBV12-3 or TRBV12-4 with TRBJ2-5; 8 bases fit TRBD1. The CDR3 protein is CASSHKRQGFRLSETQYF. CDR3 nucleotides: TGTGCCAGCAGCCATAAAAGACAGGGGTTTAGGTTGTCAGAGACCCAGTACTTC.